Listed here are 30 T cell receptor beta chains from one sample, sequenced in a study of Tregs in tolerant kidney transplant recipients. Recipients received nonmyeloablative bone marrow transplants from related graft donors, with transient mixed chimerism. Profiled with immunoSEQ multiplex PCR; TCRdb holds only in-frame clones, not every one. The sample shows tens of thousands of clones, roughly 93% of them seen only once. The starting material was CD4+ T cells from blood (PBMCs), obtained 12 months after the transplant. These receptors all come from a human patient who received a combined kidney and bone marrow transplant. The graft donor may have contributed some T cells.

The gene calls are TRBV6-1 and TRBJ2-7, with 7 bases fitting TRBD2. Germline CDR1 MNHNS, CDR2 SASEGT. Trimming removed 2 bases from V and 0 bases from J; junction bases left unmatched: 7. This CDR3 region has 16 residues. DNA of the CDR3: TGTGCCAGCAGTGAAACTAGCGCGCCCAACTCCTACGAGCAGTACTTC. It specifies CASSETSAPNSYEQYF.

Turning to this clone: Its ends do not fully match the called genes, so a read error is possible. Other DNA sequences in the same sample also yield this CDR3. The chain has TRBV6-6 and TRBJ1-6, with a possible D match to TRBD1 (6 bases). The CDR3 is made up of 15 amino acids. From germline, CDR1 is MNHNY and CDR2 SVGAGI (reference sequence). In DNA, the CDR3 is TGTGCCAGCAGTTACCAGGGGTTCCATAATTCCCCCCTCCACTTT. Translating gives CASSYQGFHNSPLHF.

The chain couples TRBV5-1 to TRBJ2-1, with 12 positions matching TRBD2. Per the germline V gene, CDR1 is SGHRS and CDR2 is YFSETQ. The CDR3 has 20 amino acids. The V segment lost 0 bases and the J segment 1 base; nucleotides outside the gene matches: 11. The chain's CDR3 is CASSLVFPSGRASSYNEQFF. The CDR3 DNA sequence: TGCGCCAGCAGCTTGGTGTTTCCTAGCGGGAGGGCCTCTTCCTACAATGAGCAGTTCTTC.

The chain links TRBV19 to TRBJ1-1; 9 bases are shared with TRBD1. Trimming removed 7 bases from V and 5 bases from J; junction bases left unmatched: 14. Germline assignment: CDR1 LNHDA and CDR2 SQIVND (reference sequence). CDR3 size: 16 residues. The CDR3 DNA reads TGTGCCAGTATCAGGAATAACGGACAGGGGTGGACTGAAGCTTTCTTT. Protein sequence: CASIRNNGQGWTEAFF. The full variable domain, with the rest looked up from reference TRBV19 and TRBJ1-1, is DGGITQSPKYLFRKEGQNVTLSCEQNLNHDAMYWYRQDPGQGLRLIYYSQIVNDFQKGDIAEGYSVSREKKESFPLTVTSAQKNPTAFYLCASIRNNGQGWTEAFFGQGTRLTVV.

This clone was picked up one time. The genes are TRBV2 and TRBJ2-2; 9 bases are shared with TRBD1. The CDR3 sequence is 13 residues long. The trim removed 5 bases at V and 6 bases at J, leaving 1 base unmatched. From germline, CDR1 is SNHLY and CDR2 FYNNEI. The CDR3 protein is CASSYRGPGELFF. CDR3 sequence (DNA): TGTGCCAGCAGTTACAGGGGGCCCGGGGAGCTGTTTTTT.

V is TRBV5-1 and J is TRBJ2-7; TRBD2 matches 10 bases. Germline loops: CDR1 SGHRS, CDR2 YFSETQ. This CDR3 is 15 amino acids long. Germline trimming cut 0 bases from V and 4 bases from J; bases unmatched to any gene: 4. DNA of the CDR3: TGCGCCAGCAGCTTGGGGCTAGCGGGGGTTTACGAGCAGTACTTC. Translating gives CASSLGLAGVYEQYF.

The chain is built from TRBV2 and TRBJ2-3, with 7 nucleotides matching TRBD1. Germline V lookup: CDR1 SNHLY, CDR2 FYNNEI. V trimming: 4 bases; J trimming: 1 base; junction bases outside the gene matches: 8. The CDR3 spans 16 residues. CDR3 region: CASSGRQGIRTDTQYF. The CDR3, as DNA: TGTGCCAGCAGTGGAAGACAGGGAATACGCACAGATACGCAGTATTTT.

The chain links TRBV27 to TRBJ2-7; D might be TRBD2 (5 bases). The CDR3 runs to 14 residues. Trimming cost V 2 bases and J 6 bases, with 14 bases left between them. Germline assignment: CDR1 MNHEY and CDR2 SMNVEV (reference sequence). The CDR3 loop reads CASSLSTGISEQYF. The CDR3 DNA follows: TGTGCCAGCAGTTTAAGCACGGGGATCTCCGAGCAGTACTTC.

The rearrangement links TRBV5-1 to TRBJ2-5, with 11 positions matching TRBD2. The CDR3 runs 15 residues. Germline CDR1 SGHRS, CDR2 YFSETQ. V lost 1 base, J lost 4 bases, and 3 bases stayed unmatched. The CDR3 sequence: CASSLFSGRGETQYF. In DNA form, the CDR3 reads TGCGCCAGCAGCTTGTTTAGCGGGAGGGGAGAGACCCAGTACTTC.

This chain connects TRBV18 to TRBJ2-7; 13 bases are shared with TRBD2. CDR1 KGHSH and CDR2 LQKENI come from the germline V gene. CDR3 length: 17 residues. V shed 2 bases, J shed 5 bases, and the junction held 9 bases outside the gene matches. The CDR3 DNA follows: TGTGCCAGCTCACCAACCGGGACTAGCGGGATGAAGGACGAGCAGTACTTC. This codes for CASSPTGTSGMKDEQYF.

The rearrangement links TRBV4-3 to TRBJ2-7, with 8 positions matching TRBD2. CDR1 and CDR2 (germline): LGHNA, YSLEER. Trimming took 0 bases from V and 1 from J; bases not matched to a gene: 11. This CDR3 has 18 amino acids. The CDR3: CASSQDLPAGVRSYEQYF. In DNA form, the CDR3 reads TGCGCCAGCAGCCAAGATCTCCCAGCGGGGGTAAGATCCTACGAGCAGTACTTC.

The chain recombines TRBV11-2 with TRBJ2-7; D may be TRBD2 (5 bases). Germline-derived CDR1 and CDR2 are SGHAT and FQNNGV. This CDR3 has 12 residues. V shed 5 bases and J shed 3 bases, with 8 bases lying between them. The CDR3 reads CASSRDGYEQYF. CDR3 coding DNA: TGTGCCAGCAGCCGGGATGGCTACGAGCAGTACTTC.

The rearrangement links TRBV9 to TRBJ1-3; D is undetermined. The CDR3 consists of 15 residues. CDR1 is SGDLS and CDR2 is YYNGEE in the germline V gene. Between the trimmed V and J ends, which lost 0 bases and 1 base, there was a span of 8 bases. CDR3 sequence reads: CASSVGHTSGNTIYF. The CDR3 DNA reads as TGTGCCAGCAGCGTAGGGCACACGTCTGGAAACACCATATATTTT.

The chain couples TRBV7-2 to TRBJ1-1; 7 positions agree with TRBD1. Germline CDR1 reads SGHTA; CDR2 reads FQGNSA. V lost 1 base and J lost 7; bases outside the gene matches: 6. The CDR3 sequence is 14 residues long. The CDR3 sequence is CASSLEYGTVEAFF. The CDR3 DNA is TGTGCCAGCAGCTTAGAATATGGGACAGTTGAAGCTTTCTTT. Combining the CDR3 with reference TRBV7-2 and TRBJ1-1 gives the whole variable domain GAGVSQSPSNKVTEKGKDVELRCDPISGHTALYWYRQSLGQGLEFLIYFQGNSAPDKSGLPSDRFSAERTGGSVSTLTIQRTQQEDSAVYLCASSLEYGTVEAFFGQGTRLTVV.

The chain has TRBV21-1 and TRBJ1-1; the table gives TRBD1 as D, unverified against the DNA. TRBV21-1 is a documented pseudogene. This CDR3 is 19 amino acids long. DNA of the CDR3: TGTGCCAGCAGCAAAGGTGAATGGGACAGGGCAATTTCGAGTCCTGAAGCTTTCTTT. This codes for CASSKGEWDRAISSPEAFF.

The chain joins TRBV19 to TRBJ2-5; D is unresolved. The length of the CDR3 is 14 residues. CDR1 is LNHDA, CDR2 SQIVND, per germline (reference sequence). Trimming removed 1 base from V and 2 bases from J, with 8 bases in between. In DNA, the CDR3 is TGTGCCAGTAGTATAGGCAGTATTCAAGAGACCCAGTACTTC. It translates to CASSIGSIQETQYF.

This chain links TRBV5-8 with TRBJ1-5, with D possibly matching TRBD1 (6 bases). Germline V gene sequence: CDR1 SGHTS, CDR2 YDEGEE. V lost 0 bases and J lost 1, with 14 bases in between. This CDR3 is built from 17 residues. CDR3 nucleotides: TGTGCCAGCAGCTTGGTCTTCGGCAGGGGAAGCAATCAGCCCCAGCATTTT. Its protein product is CASSLVFGRGSNQPQHF.

The chain joins TRBV4-2 to TRBJ1-2; D perhaps matches TRBD1 (5 bases). This CDR3 has 15 residues. The V gene's germline CDR1 is LGHNA and CDR2 YNFKEQ. V was clipped by 0 bases and J by 3 bases, with 11 bases between them. The CDR3 nucleotides are TGTGCCAGCAGCCAAGATCAGGACAATTACTATGGCTACACCTTC. It translates to CASSQDQDNYYGYTF.

The chain combines TRBV25-1 with TRBJ2-2; D may be TRBD1 (6 bases). This CDR3 contains 17 residues. Germline CDR1 and CDR2: MGHDK and SYGVNS. V was trimmed by 0 bases and J by 4 bases, leaving 15 bases between them. As DNA, the CDR3 is TGTGCCAGCAGTGAATACGGGCTCCTCAGGGGCACCGGGGAGCTGTTTTTT. Its translation is CASSEYGLLRGTGELFF.

V is TRBV4-2 and J is TRBJ2-5; a possible D gene is TRBD2 (7 bases). The assigned J gene may be wrong: the sequence end matches TRBJ2-7 better. Germline lookup yields CDR1 LGHNA and CDR2 YNFKEQ. The CDR3 is 17 residues long. The CDR3 reads CASSPRDRPGGAYEQYF. Written as DNA, the CDR3 is TGTGCCAGCAGCCCTAGGGATCGTCCGGGGGGCGCCTACGAGCAGTACTTC.

V and J are TRBV28 and TRBJ2-7; D gene uncertain. Germline V gene lookup returns CDR1 MDHEN and CDR2 SYDVKM. This CDR3 has 12 amino acids. The V and J ends lost 1 base and 5 bases respectively, with 6 bases between them. The CDR3 loop is CASSLFVHEQYF. The CDR3 nucleotides read TGTGCCAGCAGTTTATTCGTCCACGAGCAGTACTTC.

This chain joins TRBV28 and TRBJ2-6; D not resolved. The V end lost 5 bases, the J end lost 0 bases, and 8 bases lay between the germline ends. CDR1 and CDR2 from the germline V gene are MDHEN and SYDVKM. The CDR3 spans 15 residues. Here the CDR3 reads CASSQVHSGANVLTF. DNA for the CDR3: TGTGCCAGCAGTCAGGTTCACTCTGGGGCCAACGTCCTGACTTTC.

This clone came up a few times. This chain uses TRBV2 with TRBJ2-5; 7 bases agree with TRBD1. Germline trimming cut 5 bases from V and 7 bases from J; bases unmatched to any gene: 7. Germline assignment: CDR1 SNHLY and CDR2 FYNNEI. This CDR3 contains 13 residues. In nucleotides, the CDR3 is TGTGCCAGCAGTACGACAGGGAGTGGGACCCAGTACTTC. This translates into CASSTTGSGTQYF.

The chain has TRBV4-2 and TRBJ2-7, with D perhaps TRBD2 (5 bases). CDR3 length equals 12 residues. Per germline, CDR1 LGHNA and CDR2 YNFKEQ. V was pared by 3 bases and J by 7 bases, with 10 bases between. CDR3 bases: TGTGCCAGCAGCCAGGACGGGGAAGAGCAGTACTTC. Encoded protein: CASSQDGEEQYF.

V and J are TRBV11-3 and TRBJ2-7, with a tentative D call TRBD1 (7 bases). This CDR3 is 14 amino acids long. Trimming stripped 3 bases from V and 4 bases from J, with 13 bases between. Looked up from germline, CDR1 is SGHNT and CDR2 is YENEEA. CDR3 bases: TGTGCCAGCAGCTTGGCACAGGGGACTTACGAGCAGTACTTC. It translates to CASSLAQGTYEQYF.

With regard to this clone: At the DNA level, this CDR3 is encoded by other sequences in the same sample as well. This rearrangement joins TRBV6-4 to TRBJ2-1, with a weak D call TRBD2 (5 bases). The CDR3 consists of 14 residues. The V end was cut by 5 bases, the J end by 5 bases, with 13 bases between. The germline gives CDR1 MRHNA, CDR2 SNTAGT. The CDR3 coding sequence is TGTGCCAGCAGTCTCTCGGGATCAAACAATGAGCAGTTCTTC. Amino acid sequence: CASSLSGSNNEQFF.

The chain joins TRBV5-1 to TRBJ2-7; TRBD1 aligns across 8 bases. Germline trimming cut 4 bases from V and 2 bases from J; bases unmatched to any gene: 17. The CDR3 consists of 18 residues. Germline V gene data show CDR1 as SGHRS and CDR2 as YFSETQ. The CDR3 region has the DNA TGCGCCAGCAGCCCTCGAATGGACAGGGTTATGGGTCCCTACGAGCAGTACTTC. Translated: CASSPRMDRVMGPYEQYF.

This clone was picked up one time. The rearrangement uses TRBV4-1 and TRBJ2-2; 13 nucleotides align to TRBD2. Germline trimming cut 4 bases from V and 0 bases from J; bases unmatched to any gene: 2. This CDR3 spans 17 amino acids. CDR1 is MGHRA and CDR2 is YSYEKL in the germline V gene. CDR3 sequence (DNA): TGCGCCAGCAGCCCGGGACTAGCGGGACCGAACACCGGGGAGCTGTTTTTT. Encoded protein: CASSPGLAGPNTGELFF.

Details on this clone: Within the sample, other DNA sequences also encode this same CDR3. The V and J genes are TRBV7-9 and TRBJ1-2; 7 positions agree with TRBD1. Germline-derived CDR1 and CDR2 are SEHNR and FQNEAQ (reference sequence). There are 12 residues in the CDR3. V lost 5 bases, J lost 5 bases, and 2 bases stayed unmatched. This CDR3 reads CASSPTGYGYTF. Written as DNA, the CDR3 is TGTGCCAGCAGCCCGACAGGGTATGGCTACACCTTC.

The rearrangement uses TRBV19 and TRBJ1-3; D is ambiguous. The germline V gene has CDR1 LNHDA and CDR2 SQIVND (reference sequence). The CDR3 consists of 12 residues. V shed 9 bases and J shed 3 bases, with 9 bases lying between them. The CDR3 protein is CASGVLGNTIYF. CDR3 sequence (DNA): TGTGCCAGCGGGGTTCTTGGAAACACCATATATTTT. The complete variable domain, with remaining parts taken from reference TRBV19 and TRBJ1-3, reads DGGITQSPKYLFRKEGQNVTLSCEQNLNHDAMYWYRQDPGQGLRLIYYSQIVNDFQKGDIAEGYSVSREKKESFPLTVTSAQKNPTAFYLCASGVLGNTIYFGEGSWLTVV.